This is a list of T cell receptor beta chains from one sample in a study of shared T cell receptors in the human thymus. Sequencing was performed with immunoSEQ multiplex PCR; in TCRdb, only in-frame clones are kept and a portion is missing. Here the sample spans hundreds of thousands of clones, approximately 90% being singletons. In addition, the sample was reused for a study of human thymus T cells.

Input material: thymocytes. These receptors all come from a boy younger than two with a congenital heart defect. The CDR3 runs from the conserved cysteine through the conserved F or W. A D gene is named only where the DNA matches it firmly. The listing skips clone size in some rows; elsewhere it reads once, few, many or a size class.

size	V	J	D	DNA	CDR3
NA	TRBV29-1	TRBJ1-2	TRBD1	TGCAGCGCCTCTGACAGGGCAAACTATGGCTACACCTTC	CSASDRANYGYTF
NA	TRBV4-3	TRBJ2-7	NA	TGCGCCAGCAGCCAAGACAGGCTAGCGAACTCCTACGAGCAGTACTTC	CASSQDRLANSYEQYF
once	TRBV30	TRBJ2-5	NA	TGTGCCTGGAGTGTAAAGCGCGCCACAGGGCCAAAATACCAAGAGACCCAGTACTTC	CAWSVKRATGPKYQETQYF
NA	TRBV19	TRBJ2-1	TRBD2	TGTGCCAGTAGTATTGCGGGAGAGTATGAGCAGTTCTTC	CASSIAGEYEQFF
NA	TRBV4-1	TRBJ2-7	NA	TGCGCCAGCAGCCCTGACACGTGGGCGCCTTTAGACGAGCAGTACTTC	CASSPDTWAPLDEQYF
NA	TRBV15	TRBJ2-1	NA	TGTGCCACCAGCCCGGGTAATGGGTTCCCCCCCTACAATGAGCAGTTCTTC	CATSPGNGFPPYNEQFF
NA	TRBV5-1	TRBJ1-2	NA	TGCGCCAGCAGCTTGGACCTTACGGGCTATGGCTACACCTTC	CASSLDLTGYGYTF
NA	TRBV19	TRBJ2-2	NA	TGTGCCAGTAGTATAGGGGACTGGATTACGAACACCGGGGAGCTGTTTTTT	CASSIGDWITNTGELFF
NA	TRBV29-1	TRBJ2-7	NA	TGCAGCGTTGGGAGGGATTCCTACGAGCAGTACTTC	CSVGRDSYEQYF
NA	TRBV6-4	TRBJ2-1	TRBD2	TGTGCCAGCAGAACGAGCGGGAGGGCATACAATGAGCAGTTCTTC	CASRTSGRAYNEQFF
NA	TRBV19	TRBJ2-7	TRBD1	TGTGCCAGTAGTAAACCCTTCACAGGGGCCCACGAGCAGTACTTC	CASSKPFTGAHEQYF
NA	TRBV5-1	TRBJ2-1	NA	TGCGCCAGCAGAATCGCGGTCAGCTCCTACAATGAGCAGTTCTTC	CASRIAVSSYNEQFF
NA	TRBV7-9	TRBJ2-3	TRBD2	TGTGCCAGCAGCTTCCACTCTACGGGAGGGCAAATCACAGATACGCAGTATTTT	CASSFHSTGGQITDTQYF
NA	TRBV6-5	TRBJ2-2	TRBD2	TGTGCCAGCAGCCTCAAGCGGGGGAACACCGGGGAGCTGTTTTTT	CASSLKRGNTGELFF
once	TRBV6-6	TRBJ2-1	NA	TGTGCCAGCAGGCGAGACAATGAGCAGTTCTTC	CASRRDNEQFF
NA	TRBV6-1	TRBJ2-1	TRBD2	TGTGCCAGCAGTGAAACCCGGACAGTGACTAGCGGGAAGTATGAGCAGTTCTTC	CASSETRTVTSGKYEQFF
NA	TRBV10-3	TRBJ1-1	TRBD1	TGTGCCATCAGTGGCAGTGACAGGGGGGGGACTGAAGCTTTCTTT	CAISGSDRGGTEAFF
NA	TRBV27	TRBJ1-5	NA	TGTGCCAGCGGGGAGGGGAATCAGCCCCAGCATTTT	CASGEGNQPQHF
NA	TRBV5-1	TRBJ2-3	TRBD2	TGCGCCAGCAGCCTAAGGCCGGGACTAGGGTCGGATACGCAGTATTTT	CASSLRPGLGSDTQYF
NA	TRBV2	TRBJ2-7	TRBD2	TGTGCCAGCAGTGAGAGGGAGGGCCGGGACGAGCAGTACTTC	CASSEREGRDEQYF
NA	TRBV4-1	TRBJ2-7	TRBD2	TGCGCCAGCAGCCAAGTAGCGGGAGCCTACGAGCAGTACTTC	CASSQVAGAYEQYF
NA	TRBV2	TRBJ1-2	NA	TGTGCCAGCAGTGACAGTAACTATGGCTACACCTTC	CASSDSNYGYTF
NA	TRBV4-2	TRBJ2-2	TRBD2	TGTGCCAGCAGCCGCCGCCAAGGTCCCTGTCTAGCGGGAGAGACCGGGGAGCTGTTTTTT	CASSRRQGPCLAGETGELFF
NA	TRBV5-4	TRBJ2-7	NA	TGTGCCAGCAGTCCCTTCAGGACCTACGAGCAGTACTTC	CASSPFRTYEQYF
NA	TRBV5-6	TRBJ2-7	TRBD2	TGTGCCAGCAGCTTACGGGGGGGGGAGGCCTACGAGCAGTACTTC	CASSLRGGEAYEQYF
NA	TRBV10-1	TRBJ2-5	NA	TGCGCCAGCAGTGAATACCAGAAAGAGACCCAGTACTTC	CASSEYQKETQYF
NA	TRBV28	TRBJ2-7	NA	TGTGCCAGCAGTCCGCCGGCGGCCATCTACGAGCAGTACTTC	CASSPPAAIYEQYF
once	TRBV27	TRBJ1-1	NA	TGTGCCAGCATAAAGTCAGGGCTCAACACTGAAGCTTTCTTT	CASIKSGLNTEAFF
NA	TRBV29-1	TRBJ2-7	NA	TGCAGCGTGGGCAGGGGCGACTACGAGCAGTACTTC	CSVGRGDYEQYF
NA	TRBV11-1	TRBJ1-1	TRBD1	TGTGCCAGCAGCTTAGGGACAGGGGGCGCGAGAACTGAAGCTTTCTTT	CASSLGTGGARTEAFF
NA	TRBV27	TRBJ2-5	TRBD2	TGTGCCAGCAGTTCCTCTCCCGGACTAAGCGGGAGGGGGATGGAAGAGACCCAGTACTTC	CASSSSPGLSGRGMEETQYF
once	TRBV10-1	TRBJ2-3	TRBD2	TGCGCCAGCAGTTGGACTAGCGGAGAAAGCACAGATACGCAGTATTTT	CASSWTSGESTDTQYF
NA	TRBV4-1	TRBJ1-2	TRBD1	TGCGCCAGCAGCCAGCTCCGGAAGGGGGCACCCCATGGCTACACCTTC	CASSQLRKGAPHGYTF
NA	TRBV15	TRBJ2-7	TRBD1	TGTGCCACCAGCAGATCCCGGGACAGGGAGGTTTCCCAGTACTTC	CATSRSRDREVSQYF
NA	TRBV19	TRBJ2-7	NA	TGTGCCAGTAGTACCTACAGGGATGCCATAAACGACGAGCAGTACTTC	CASSTYRDAINDEQYF
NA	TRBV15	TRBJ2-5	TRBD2	TGTGCCACCAGCAGCCTAGCGGGAGTATCCGAGACCCAGTACTTC	CATSSLAGVSETQYF
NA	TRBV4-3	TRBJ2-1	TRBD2	TGCGCCAGCAGCCATCACCCCCGACTAGCGGCGGCCCCAGATTACAATGAGCAGTTCTTC	CASSHHPRLAAAPDYNEQFF
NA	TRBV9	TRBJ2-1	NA	TGTGCCAGCAGCGTAGGGGTTCTTGTTATGCGGGACTCCTACAATGAGCAGTTCTTC	CASSVGVLVMRDSYNEQFF
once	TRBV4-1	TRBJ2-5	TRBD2	TGCGCCAGCAGCTCCGGAACAGCGGGAAGCCAAGAGACCCAGTACTTC	CASSSGTAGSQETQYF
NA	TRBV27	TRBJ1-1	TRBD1	TGTGCCAGCCTGGACAGGTCGAACACTGAAGCTTTCTTT	CASLDRSNTEAFF
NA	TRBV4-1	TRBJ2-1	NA	TGCGCCAGCAGCCAAGATAAGGGGAACTCCTACAATGAGCAGTTCTTC	CASSQDKGNSYNEQFF
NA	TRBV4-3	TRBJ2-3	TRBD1	TGCGCCAGCAGCCAAGAACAGGGGGGTACAGATACGCAGTATTTT	CASSQEQGGTDTQYF
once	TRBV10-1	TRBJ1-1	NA	TGCGCCAGCAGTGGGGGAGGATTCACTGAAGCTTTCTTT	CASSGGGFTEAFF
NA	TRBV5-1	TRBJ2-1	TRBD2	TGCGCCAGCAGCTTCTTACTCCCCACTAGCGCTTACTACAATGAGCAGTTCTTC	CASSFLLPTSAYYNEQFF
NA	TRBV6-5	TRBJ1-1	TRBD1	TGTGCCAGCAGTCTCCAGGGGGCCGCTGAAGCTTTCTTT	CASSLQGAAEAFF
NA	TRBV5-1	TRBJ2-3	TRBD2	TGCGCCAGCAGCTTGGTGACTAGCGGAATGACAGATACGCAGTATTTT	CASSLVTSGMTDTQYF
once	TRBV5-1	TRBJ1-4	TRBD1	TGCGCCAGCAGCCCTCCGGGACAGCATCGCGGGGTACTGTTTTTT	CASSPPGQHRGVLFF
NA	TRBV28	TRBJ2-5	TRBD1	TGTGCCAGCACCGGACAGGGGGCTACGCGGGAGGGCCAGGAGACCCAGTACTTC	CASTGQGATREGQETQYF
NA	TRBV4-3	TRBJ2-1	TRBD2	TGCGCCAGCAGCCAAGGCGGGAGGGGAGACAATGAGCAGTTCTTC	CASSQGGRGDNEQFF
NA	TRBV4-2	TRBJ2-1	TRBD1	TGTGCCAGCAGCCCCTGGACAGGGACCTACAATGAGCAGTTCTTC	CASSPWTGTYNEQFF
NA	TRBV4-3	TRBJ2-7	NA	TGCGCCAGCTCGCATGGGACACCCTTGCACCCGGGGCCTTACGAGCAGTACTTC	CASSHGTPLHPGPYEQYF
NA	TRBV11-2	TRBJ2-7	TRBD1	TGTGCCAGCACCCCCGGGGGACAGGGCCAGAACGAGCAGTACTTC	CASTPGGQGQNEQYF
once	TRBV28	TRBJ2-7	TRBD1	TGTGCCAGCAGCCCCCCCGACAGGGCGATAGAGGAGCAGTACTTC	CASSPPDRAIEEQYF
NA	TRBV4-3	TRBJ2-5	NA	TGCGCCAGCAGCCAAGCTGAGACCGGGTTCCAAGAGACCCAGTACTTC	CASSQAETGFQETQYF
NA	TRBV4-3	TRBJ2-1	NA	TGCGCCAGCAGCCAAGAGGTCGGCGGTAGTTGGTATGAGCAGTTCTTC	CASSQEVGGSWYEQFF
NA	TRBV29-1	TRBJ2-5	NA	TGCAGCGACAGGGTTCAAGAGACCCAGTACTTC	CSDRVQETQYF
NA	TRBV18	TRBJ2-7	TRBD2	TGTGCCAGCACCCGCCGGCGGGGGAGCTCCTACGAGCAGTACTTC	CASTRRRGSSYEQYF
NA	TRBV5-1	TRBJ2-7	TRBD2	TGCGCCAGCAGCTTTTTGTTAGCGGGAGAGTCCTACGAGCAGTACTTC	CASSFLLAGESYEQYF
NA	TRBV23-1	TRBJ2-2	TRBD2	TGCGCCAGCAGTCAATCGAGTGGGCTAGCGGGAGGGAACGGGGAGCTGTTTTTT	CASSQSSGLAGGNGELFF
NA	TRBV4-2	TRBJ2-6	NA	TGTGCCAGCAGCCAAGGGACAGACTCATCTGGGGCCAACGTCCTGACTTTC	CASSQGTDSSGANVLTF